This T cell receptor (beta chain) was recovered during a study of blood T cell repertoires in COVID-19. About the research overall: From T cells, B-cell-depleted T cells, or PBMCs came the material, which was cDNA or gDNA.

TCRdb's copy holds only in-frame clones and misses some; the assay was immunoSEQ multiplex PCR. The sample includes about 320,000 clones, more than 70% seen only once; the top ten take under 7.5%. V was clipped by 0 bases and J by 4 bases; unmatched bases: 5. The CDR3 loop spans 16 amino acids. Germline V CDR1 and CDR2: SGHTA, FQGTGA. V gene TRBV7-3 combines with J gene TRBJ2-2; 7 positions match TRBD2. The sample consisted of peripheral blood. This sequence originates from a man aged 18 to 29 who had recovered from COVID-19. CDR3 residues: CASSLTGGTATGELFF. Here the CDR3 DNA reads TGTGCCAGCAGCTTAACGGGGGGGACGGCCACCGGGGAGCTGTTTTTT.